Included here is one T cell receptor beta chain sequence, with context. The source of the sample is a study of T cell changes during pregnancy in multiple sclerosis. The CDR3 extends over 15 amino acids. V shed 8 bases and J shed 3 bases, with 20 bases lying between them. Per the germline V gene, CDR1 is LNHDA and CDR2 is SQIVND (reference sequence). The table came from immunoSEQ multiplex PCR; TCRdb's copy has only in-frame clones and leaves some out. The sample has roughly 63,000 clones, roughly 88% seen once; the top ten hold about 2%. This sample comprised peripheral blood, obtained in the second trimester of pregnancy. The chain couples TRBV19 to TRBJ2-7; TRBD2 might be the D (5 bases). The TCR comes from a female donor in good health, enrolled as a control in a pregnancy study. The CDR3 loop is CASSPTGSFGYEQYF. CDR3 sequence (DNA): TGTGCCAGTTCACCGACGGGGAGTTTCGGCTACGAGCAGTACTTC.